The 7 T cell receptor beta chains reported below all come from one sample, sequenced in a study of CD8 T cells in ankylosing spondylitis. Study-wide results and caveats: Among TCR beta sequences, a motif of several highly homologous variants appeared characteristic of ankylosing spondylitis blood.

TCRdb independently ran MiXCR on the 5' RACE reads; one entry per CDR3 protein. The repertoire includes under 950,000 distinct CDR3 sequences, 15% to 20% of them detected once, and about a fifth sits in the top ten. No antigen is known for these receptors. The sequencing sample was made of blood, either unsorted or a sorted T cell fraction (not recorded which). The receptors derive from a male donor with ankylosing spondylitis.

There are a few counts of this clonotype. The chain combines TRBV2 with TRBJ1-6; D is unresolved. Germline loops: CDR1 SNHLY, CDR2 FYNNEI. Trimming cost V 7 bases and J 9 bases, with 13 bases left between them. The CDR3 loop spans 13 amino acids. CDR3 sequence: CASTFGRGSPLHF. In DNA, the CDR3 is TGTGCCAGCACATTTGGTCGGGGTTCACCCCTCCACTTT.

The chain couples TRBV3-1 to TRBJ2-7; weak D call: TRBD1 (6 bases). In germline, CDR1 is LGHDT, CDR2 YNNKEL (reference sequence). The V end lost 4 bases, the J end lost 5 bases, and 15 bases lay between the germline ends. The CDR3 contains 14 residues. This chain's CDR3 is CASSPTLQGNEQYF. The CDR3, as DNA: TGTGCCAGCAGCCCGACACTACAGGGAAACGAGCAGTACTTC.

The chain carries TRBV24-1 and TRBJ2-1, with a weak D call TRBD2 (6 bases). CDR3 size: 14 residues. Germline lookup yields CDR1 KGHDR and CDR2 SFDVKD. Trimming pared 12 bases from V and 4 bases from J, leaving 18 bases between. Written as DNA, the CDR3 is TGTGCCCCTCGGGGGAAAAAGCGTTACAATGAGCAGTTCTTC. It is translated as CAPRGKKRYNEQFF.

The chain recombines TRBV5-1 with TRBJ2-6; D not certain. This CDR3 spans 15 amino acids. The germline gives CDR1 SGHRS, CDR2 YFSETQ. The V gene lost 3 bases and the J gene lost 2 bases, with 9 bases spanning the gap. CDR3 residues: CASSSQGTGANVLTF. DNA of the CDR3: TGCGCCAGCAGCTCCCAAGGGACTGGGGCCAACGTCCTGACTTTC. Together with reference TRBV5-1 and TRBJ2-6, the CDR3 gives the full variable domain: KAGVTQTPRYLIKTRGQQVTLSCSPISGHRSVSWYQQTPGQGLQFLFEYFSETQRNKGNFPGRFSGRQFSNSRSEMNVSTLELGDSALYLCASSSQGTGANVLTFGAGSRLTVL.

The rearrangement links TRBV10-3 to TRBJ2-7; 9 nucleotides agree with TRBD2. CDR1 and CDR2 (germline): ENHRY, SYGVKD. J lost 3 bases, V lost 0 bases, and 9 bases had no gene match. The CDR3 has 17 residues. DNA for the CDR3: TGTGCCATCAGTGAGTCTTTCCAGCGGGGGGCCGTCTACGAGCAGTACTTC. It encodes CAISESFQRGAVYEQYF.

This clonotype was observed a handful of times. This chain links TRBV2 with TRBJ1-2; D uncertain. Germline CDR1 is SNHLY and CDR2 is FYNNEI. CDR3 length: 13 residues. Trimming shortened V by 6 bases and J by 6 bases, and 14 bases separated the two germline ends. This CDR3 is CASRPPAGNGYTF. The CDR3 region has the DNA TGTGCCAGCAGACCCCCAGCCGGGAATGGCTACACCTTC.

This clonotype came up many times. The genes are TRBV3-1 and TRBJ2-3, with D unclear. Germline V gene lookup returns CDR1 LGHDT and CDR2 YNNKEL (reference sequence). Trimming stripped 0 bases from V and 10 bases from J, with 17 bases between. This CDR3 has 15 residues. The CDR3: CASSQDIDPHRSQYF. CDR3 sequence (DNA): TGTGCCAGCAGCCAAGATATCGACCCACACAGATCGCAGTATTTT.